This is a list of T cell receptor beta chains from one sample in a study of T cell repertoires in cytomegalovirus infection. MiXCR was run by TCRdb on the reads, yielding one entry per CDR3 protein. The table has 350,000 to 450,000 distinct CDR3 sequences, roughly 18% seen once. The material sequenced was PBMCs. The receptors were gathered from a human donor in good health (CMV status not recorded). Some clones in this sample may be carry-over from other donors' samples. Both conserved end residues are part of each CDR3. The D gene is left open where the match is weak. Expanded clones are given a class, and other clones once, few, many or no size at all.

J gene,clone size,D gene,V gene,CDR3 protein,CDR3 DNA
TRBJ2-5,many,TRBD2,TRBV2,CASRIELAGGRETQYF,TGTGCCAGCAGGATAGAACTAGCGGGGGGGCGAGAGACCCAGTACTTC
TRBJ2-7,NA,NA,TRBV4-2,CASSQELDRASLTYEQYF,TGTGCCAGCAGCCAAGAATTAGACCGGGCCTCCTTAACCTACGAGCAGTACTTC
TRBJ2-1,NA,TRBD2,TRBV6-1,CARSEVISPGGSPYNEQFF,TGTGCCAGAAGTGAAGTAATTTCGCCCGGCGGGAGCCCCTACAATGAGCAGTTCTTC
TRBJ1-6,many,NA,TRBV7-2,CASSTRTEDSPLHF,TGTGCCAGCAGCACCCGGACGGAGGATTCACCCCTCCACTTT
TRBJ2-5,NA,TRBD2,TRBV7-7,CASSGTSGEGTQYF,TGTGCCAGCTCTGGGACTAGCGGGGAGGGGACCCAGTACTTC
TRBJ2-1,many,NA,TRBV7-2,CASSSQTGGKEQSSYNEQFF,TGTGCCAGCAGCTCTCAGACAGGTGGCAAGGAACAGAGCTCCTACAATGAGCAGTTCTTC
TRBJ2-5,many,NA,TRBV7-2,CASSSWDGEETQYF,TGTGCCAGCAGCTCCTGGGACGGCGAAGAGACCCAGTACTTC
TRBJ2-3,many,NA,TRBV7-2,CASSFTVAGRYTDTQYF,TGTGCCAGCAGCTTTACCGTGGCGGGACGGTACACAGATACGCAGTATTTT
TRBJ1-2,NA,NA,TRBV7-9,CASSLDGGDGYTF,TGTGCCAGCAGCTTAGACGGGGGCGATGGCTACACCTTC
TRBJ1-5,many,TRBD1,TRBV7-8,CASSLRDREEPQHF,TGTGCCAGCAGCTTAAGGGACAGGGAAGAGCCCCAGCATTTT
TRBJ1-1,many,NA,TRBV12-3/TRBV12-4,CASSSTDVWTEAFF,TGTGCCAGCAGTTCAACGGACGTCTGGACTGAAGCTTTCTTT
TRBJ2-3,few,NA,TRBV18,CASSAQTSQAQYF,TGTGCCAGCTCAGCCCAGACGAGCCAGGCGCAGTATTTT
TRBJ2-7,few,TRBD2,TRBV2,CASSGAGAPYEQYF,TGTGCCAGCAGCGGAGCGGGGGCCCCCTACGAGCAGTACTTC
TRBJ2-1,many,NA,TRBV7-2,CASSFPYNEQFF,TGTGCCAGCAGCTTTCCATACAATGAGCAGTTCTTC
TRBJ2-7,few,NA,TRBV6-6,CASSYSQGAEQYF,TGTGCCAGCAGTTACTCGCAGGGTGCAGAGCAGTACTTC